One sample yielded the 21 T cell receptor beta chains listed below, sequenced in a study of T cells after yellow fever vaccination. TCRdb re-called the 5' RACE reads with MiXCR, one entry per CDR3 protein. The sample carries hundreds of thousands of distinct CDR3 sequences, 10% to 15% recorded once. This sample comprised PBMCs, obtained on the day of the yellow fever booster vaccination. The receptors originated from a man in his thirties or forties who received the YFV17D yellow fever vaccine.

This clonotype has just a few counts. The chain employs TRBV7-9 and TRBJ2-7; TRBD1 matches at 7 bases. V lost 5 bases to trimming and J lost 6 bases; unmatched junction nucleotides: 4. This CDR3 has 12 residues. From germline, CDR1 is SEHNR and CDR2 FQNEAQ (reference sequence). This CDR3 is CASSQTGVEQYF. The CDR3 DNA sequence: TGTGCCAGCAGCCAAACAGGGGTCGAGCAGTACTTC. Based on the CDR3 plus reference TRBV7-9 and TRBJ2-7, the full variable domain is DTGVSQNPRHKITKRGQNVTFRCDPISEHNRLYWYRQTLGQGPEFLTYFQNEAQLEKSRLLSDRFSAERPKGSFSTLEIQRTEQGDSAMYLCASSQTGVEQYFGPGTRLTVT.

This clonotype was seen a few times. The rearrangement joins TRBV27 to TRBJ2-5; no definite D call. CDR1 is MNHEY, CDR2 SMNVEV, per germline (reference sequence). With 7 bases removed from V and 7 bases from J, the gap between germline ends came to 13 bases. The CDR3 is 12 residues long. CDR3 in amino acids: CASTTATGTQYF. Written as DNA, the CDR3 is TGTGCCAGCACCACGGCGACTGGGACCCAGTACTTC.

The chain joins TRBV11-2 to TRBJ2-3, with 13 nucleotides matching TRBD2. The length of the CDR3 is 19 residues. V trimming: 3 bases; J trimming: 2 bases; junction bases outside the gene matches: 11. CDR1 is SGHAT and CDR2 is FQNNGV in the germline V gene. The CDR3 DNA reads as TGTGCCAGCAGCTTCCGACTAGCGGGAGGCTTCAACGACACAGATACGCAGTATTTT. Its translation: CASSFRLAGGFNDTDTQYF.

On this clonotype: A read error may explain this, as a much larger clone is one base away. Since the CDR3 does not end with the conserved phenylalanine or tryptophan, this likely comes from a read error. The chain joins TRBV12-3 or TRBV12-4 to TRBJ2-7; a weak D match, TRBD2 (5 bases). The CDR3 loop spans 14 amino acids. V gave up 6 bases and J gave up 0 bases, with 12 bases separating them. CDR3 sequence reads: CASSLARNSYEQYL. DNA for the CDR3: TGTGCCAGCAGCCTAGCCCGTAACTCCTACGAGCAGTACCTC.

The V and J genes are TRBV7-9 and TRBJ2-5, with a weak D call TRBD2 (6 bases). The CDR3 is 16 residues long. The germline gives CDR1 SEHNR, CDR2 FQNEAQ (reference sequence). V lost 5 bases, J lost 1 base, and 17 bases lay in between. CDR3 in DNA: TGTGCCAGCAGCCCCCCTGTGGGGGGTCCCCAAGAGACCCAGTACTTC. Residues: CASSPPVGGPQETQYF.

This clonotype has only a few counts. The chain uses TRBV18 and TRBJ2-7; TRBD1 or TRBD2 may be the D gene (5 bases each). The ends were cut back, 6 bases at V and 6 bases at J, with 24 bases in the middle. CDR3 length equals 16 residues. Per the germline V gene, CDR1 is KGHSH and CDR2 is LQKENI. The CDR3 DNA reads TGTGCCAGCTCCCCAGAACGGGACGGGGCACGGTGCGAGCAGTACTTC. Its protein product is CASSPERDGARCEQYF.

The table lists this clonotype with a count of one. This chain uses TRBV11-2 with TRBJ2-1; D ambiguous. The CDR3 length is 15 residues. The V end was cut by 6 bases, the J end by 3 bases, with 15 bases between. The germline V gene has CDR1 SGHAT and CDR2 FQNNGV. The CDR3 nucleotides are TGTGCCAGCAGTGCCGGACGGAAGTACTACAATGAGCAGTTCTTC. This translates into CASSAGRKYYNEQFF.

This clonotype was seen a few times. The chain couples TRBV29-1 to TRBJ2-2, with D possibly being TRBD1 (6 bases). CDR3 length: 11 amino acids. Trimming took off 6 bases at V and 6 bases at J, with 8 bases between the two ends. Germline assignment: CDR1 SQVTM and CDR2 ANQGSEA. The CDR3 sequence is CSVRQAGELFF. CDR3 bases: TGCAGCGTGCGACAGGCCGGGGAGCTGTTTTTT.

This clonotype was seen at least ten times. The chain is built from TRBV28 and TRBJ2-5; the D gene is possibly TRBD2 (6 bases). Germline V gives CDR1 MDHEN, CDR2 SYDVKM. V was pared by 6 bases and J by 2 bases, with 13 bases between. The CDR3 extends over 14 amino acids. CDR3 DNA: TGTGCCAGCAGGAGGGCTAGCGAACAAGAGACCCAGTACTTC. The encoded protein is CASRRASEQETQYF.

This clonotype has just a few counts. The rearrangement uses TRBV7-2 and TRBJ2-3, with 11 bases aligning to TRBD2. Germline values: CDR1 SGHTA, CDR2 FQGNSA. The V gene end was trimmed by 4 bases and the J gene end by 3 bases; junction bases not matched to a gene: 3. The CDR3 sequence is 15 residues long. DNA for the CDR3: TGTGCCAGCAGCTCTAGCGGGAGGAGGACAGATACGCAGTATTTT. This translates into CASSSSGRRTDTQYF.

In this sample, this clonotype turned up a few times. V usage is TRBV4-3 and J usage is TRBJ2-1, with 13 bases fitting TRBD2. J lost 3 bases, V lost 0 bases, and 5 bases had no gene match. The CDR3 has 18 amino acids. Germline V gene sequence: CDR1 LGHNA, CDR2 YSLEER. The CDR3 reads CASSQEVGLAGLYNEQFF. CDR3 bases: TGCGCCAGCAGCCAAGAAGTGGGACTAGCGGGACTCTACAATGAGCAGTTCTTC.

CDR3 nucleotides: TGTGCCAGCAAAGCGGAGGCCGGTGGGGCCAACGTCCTGACTTTC. It specifies CASKAEAGGANVLTF. The chain carries TRBV6-2 or TRBV6-3 and TRBJ2-6, with D perhaps matching TRBD2 (5 bases). V was pared by 7 bases and J by 3 bases, with 13 bases between. CDR1 is MNHEY and CDR2 is SVGEGT in the germline V gene. This CDR3 is built from 15 residues.

In this sample, this clonotype turned up a few times. The chain is built from TRBV7-2 and TRBJ2-6; D is uncertain. Germline V gene data show CDR1 as SGHTA and CDR2 as FQGNSA. The CDR3 is 16 residues long. Trimming removed 0 bases from V and 0 bases from J, with 6 bases in between. CDR3 amino acids: CASSLAWSSGANVLTF. The CDR3 nucleotides are TGTGCCAGCAGCTTAGCGTGGAGCTCTGGGGCCAACGTCCTGACTTTC.

The table lists this clonotype with a few counts. V is TRBV9 and J is TRBJ1-1, with a tentative D call TRBD1 (5 bases). The V and J ends lost 0 bases and 2 bases respectively, with 11 bases between them. The CDR3 sequence is 15 residues long. Germline CDR1 reads SGDLS; CDR2 reads YYNGEE. The CDR3 spells CASSVGPDSNTEAFF. The CDR3 DNA reads as TGTGCCAGCAGCGTAGGACCTGACAGTAACACTGAAGCTTTCTTT.

V is TRBV7-2 and J is TRBJ1-3, with D tentatively TRBD1 (6 bases). The CDR3 contains 12 residues. The V end was cut by 5 bases, the J end by 11 bases, with 13 bases between. The germline gives CDR1 SGHTA, CDR2 FQGNSA. In DNA form, the CDR3 reads TGTGCCAGCAGCACTGTACAGGGAGCCATATATTTT. This translates into CASSTVQGAIYF.

A few counts support this clonotype. The chain joins TRBV7-8 to TRBJ2-1, with D unclear. The CDR3 contains 12 residues. The V end lost 5 bases, the J end lost 8 bases, and 10 bases lay between the germline ends. Germline CDR1 SGHVS, CDR2 FQNEAQ. CDR3 nucleotides: TGTGCCAGCAGCCTACAAAAGGATGAGCAGTTCTTC. Translated: CASSLQKDEQFF.

This clonotype came up a few times. The chain combines TRBV28 with TRBJ2-5, with 8 positions matching TRBD2. Per the germline V gene, CDR1 is MDHEN and CDR2 is SYDVKM. The junction had 7 bases not matched to a gene; V was cut back by 3 bases and J by 4 bases. This CDR3 spans 15 amino acids. The CDR3 loop is CASSFSPGGGETQYF. As DNA, the CDR3 is TGTGCCAGCAGTTTCTCGCCCGGGGGGGGAGAGACCCAGTACTTC.

There are a few counts of this clonotype. The genes are TRBV29-1 and TRBJ2-5; perhaps D is TRBD1 or TRBD2 (6 bases each). Trimming shortened V by 4 bases and J by 5 bases, and 17 bases separated the two germline ends. CDR3 length: 14 amino acids. Germline CDR1 SQVTM, CDR2 ANQGSEA. CDR3 residues: CSVGFLGGGETQYF. The CDR3 DNA is TGCAGCGTTGGTTTCTTGGGGGGCGGTGAGACCCAGTACTTC. The whole variable domain, remainder taken from reference TRBV29-1 and TRBJ2-5, is SAVISQKPSRDICQRGTSLTIQCQVDSQVTMMFWYRQQPGQSLTLIATANQGSEATYESGFVIDKFPISRPNLTFSTLTVSNMSPEDSSIYLCSVGFLGGGETQYFGPGTRLLVL.

This chain connects TRBV7-3 to TRBJ2-1; no reliable D call. The CDR3 sequence is 16 residues long. Per germline, CDR1 SGHTA and CDR2 FQGTGA. V dropped 5 bases and J dropped 0 bases, with 14 bases sitting between them. CDR3 amino acids: CASSPRTPSSYNEQFF. The CDR3 DNA reads as TGTGCCAGCAGCCCCCGGACCCCAAGCTCCTACAATGAGCAGTTCTTC.

The chain links TRBV11-1 to TRBJ2-7; weak D call: TRBD1 (6 bases). V was trimmed by 5 bases and J by 3 bases, leaving 11 bases between them. The CDR3 sequence is 13 residues long. Germline-derived CDR1 and CDR2 are SGHAT and FQDESV (reference sequence). The DNA for the CDR3 is TGTGCCAGCAGCCGGGGACACTTCTACGAGCAGTACTTC. This sequence encodes CASSRGHFYEQYF.

V and J are TRBV14 and TRBJ2-3; unclear D gene. Germline V gene lookup returns CDR1 SGHDN and CDR2 FVKESK. The CDR3 covers 12 residues. V was trimmed by 0 bases and J by 8 bases, leaving 6 bases between them. CDR3 residues: CASSQELGTQYF. CDR3 DNA: TGTGCCAGCAGCCAAGAGTTGGGTACGCAGTATTTT.